Below, 5 T cell receptor beta chains from the same sample are listed, as sequenced in a study of cytomegalovirus exposure and HLA in healthy donors. TCRdb keeps only in-frame clones here, not all; method: immunoSEQ multiplex PCR. The table records some 140,000 clones, about 86% of them present only once. The sequencing sample was made of PBMCs. Every receptor here comes from a human donor in good health.

This clone turned up a few times. The chain recombines TRBV6-5 with TRBJ1-2; the D gene is possibly TRBD1 (5 bases). This CDR3 has 11 amino acids. V shed 8 bases and J shed 6 bases, with 10 bases lying between them. Looked up from germline, CDR1 is MNHEY and CDR2 is SVGAGI. As DNA, the CDR3 is TGTGCCAGCGGGGCAGGCCATGGCTACACCTTC. As protein: CASGAGHGYTF.

V usage is TRBV7-9 and J usage is TRBJ2-5; 10 bases match TRBD2. This CDR3 is built from 17 residues. V trimming: 6 bases; J trimming: 3 bases; junction bases outside the gene matches: 13. Germline CDR1 reads SEHNR; CDR2 reads FQNEAQ (reference sequence). The CDR3 loop reads CASSPDRIAGGKETQYF. The DNA for the CDR3 is TGTGCCAGCAGTCCAGACAGGATAGCGGGAGGTAAAGAGACCCAGTACTTC. The full variable domain, with the rest looked up from reference TRBV7-9 and TRBJ2-5, is DTGVSQNPRHKITKRGQNVTFRCDPISEHNRLYWYRQTLGQGPEFLTYFQNEAQLEKSRLLSDRFSAERPKGSFSTLEIQRTEQGDSAMYLCASSPDRIAGGKETQYFGPGTRLLVL.

This chain connects TRBV5-1 to TRBJ1-5; tentatively, D is TRBD1 (5 bases). V was shortened by 1 base and J by 8 bases, with 10 bases between the two germline ends. The CDR3 sequence is 13 residues long. The germline gives CDR1 SGHRS, CDR2 YFSETQ. The CDR3 nucleotides read TGCGCCAGCAGCTTGTTGGGGGGGGAGCCCCAGCATTTT. The encoded protein is CASSLLGGEPQHF.

The J gene is TRBJ2-3, the V gene TRBV7-9; 9 bases fit TRBD2. The CDR3 is 16 amino acids. With V trimmed by 3 bases and J by 6 bases, 10 bases remained unmatched. Germline V gene lookup returns CDR1 SEHNR and CDR2 FQNEAQ (reference sequence). CDR3 in DNA: TGTGCCAGCAGCTTTGCTGGACTAGCGAGTAGGGATACGCAGTATTTT. It codes for CASSFAGLASRDTQYF. The variable domain in full, completed from reference TRBV7-9 and TRBJ2-3, reads DTGVSQNPRHKITKRGQNVTFRCDPISEHNRLYWYRQTLGQGPEFLTYFQNEAQLEKSRLLSDRFSAERPKGSFSTLEIQRTEQGDSAMYLCASSFAGLASRDTQYFGPGTRLTVL.

The J gene is TRBJ1-4, the V gene TRBV9, with D perhaps matching TRBD1 (5 bases). The CDR3 spans 16 residues. Germline lookup yields CDR1 SGDLS and CDR2 YYNGEE. Deletions cut 3 bases from V and 0 bases from J, with 12 bases between. The CDR3 reads CASSASSGPTNEKLFF. CDR3 nucleotide sequence: TGTGCCAGCAGCGCGTCCTCAGGGCCAACTAATGAAAAACTGTTTTTT.